The present entry profiles one T cell receptor beta chain with its context. No antigen is known for it. This sample is part of a study of Ad26.COV2.S vaccination and SARS-CoV-2 variants. Study observations and caveats: Total T cell responses may have been underestimated by the TCR breadth and depth analyses.

The V gene's germline CDR1 is SGHRS and CDR2 YFSETQ. The V end lost 4 bases, the J end lost 4 bases, and 9 bases lay between the germline ends. CDR3 length: 13 residues. Treatment denoted: 15 to 20 received Ad26.COV2.S at low or high dose, single or two shots; several received placebo; per-sample allocation not given. The investigators took samples on day 63 after the first vaccine or placebo injection. Clones were read by immunoSEQ multiplex PCR, and TCRdb kept only the in-frame ones, dropping some. The table has over 400,000 clones, about 90% seen once. V usage is TRBV5-1 and J usage is TRBJ1-5; D unclear. The starting material was peripheral blood, obtained in a trial of Ad26.COV2.S vaccine versus placebo. This sequence originates from a person aged 18 to 65 who received the Ad26.COV2.S COVID-19 vaccine or a placebo. CDR3 in DNA: TGCGCCAGCAGCCCGGACGGGAATCAGCCCCAGCATTTT. Amino acid sequence: CASSPDGNQPQHF.